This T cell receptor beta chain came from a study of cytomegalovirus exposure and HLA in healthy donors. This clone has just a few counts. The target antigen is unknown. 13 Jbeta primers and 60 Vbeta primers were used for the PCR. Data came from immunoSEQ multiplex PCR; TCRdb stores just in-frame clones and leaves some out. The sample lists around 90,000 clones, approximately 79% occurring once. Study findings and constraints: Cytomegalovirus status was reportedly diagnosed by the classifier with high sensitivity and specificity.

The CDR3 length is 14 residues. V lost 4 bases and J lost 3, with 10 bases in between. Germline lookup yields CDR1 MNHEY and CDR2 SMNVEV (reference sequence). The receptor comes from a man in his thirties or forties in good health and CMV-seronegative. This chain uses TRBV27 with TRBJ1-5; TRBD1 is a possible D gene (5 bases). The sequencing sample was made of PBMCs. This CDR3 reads CASSSGHLNQPQHF. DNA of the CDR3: TGTGCCAGCAGTTCAGGACACCTCAATCAGCCCCAGCATTTT.